These T cell receptor beta chains were read from a single sample in a study of shared clonotypes between healthy human individuals. Using immunoSEQ multiplex PCR, the repertoire was profiled, and TCRdb retains in-frame clones only, with some absent. The sample has roughly 2.5 million clones; more than 90% are singletons. The specimen sequenced was naive CD4+ T cells sorted from blood. These receptors were obtained from a man aged 18 to 30 in good health. The CDR3 runs from the conserved cysteine through the conserved F or W. Each record gives: CDR3 length, V gene, J gene, clone size, CDR3 protein. The listing skips clone size in some rows; elsewhere it reads once, few, many or a size class.

cdr3_length: 16
v_call: TRBV19
j_call: TRBJ1-1
clone_size: .
cdr3_aa: CASSPPGRGPNTEAFF

cdr3_length: 12
v_call: TRBV10-3
j_call: TRBJ2-7
clone_size: .
cdr3_aa: CAIKRDGYEQYF

cdr3_length: 14
v_call: TRBV6-5
j_call: TRBJ2-2
clone_size: once
cdr3_aa: CASRGRRNTGELFF

cdr3_length: 14
v_call: TRBV5-5
j_call: TRBJ1-2
clone_size: once
cdr3_aa: CASSLGTVNYGYTF

cdr3_length: 15
v_call: TRBV14
j_call: TRBJ1-3
clone_size: few
cdr3_aa: CASSPDPVSGNTIYF

cdr3_length: 16
v_call: TRBV7-9
j_call: TRBJ2-5
clone_size: .
cdr3_aa: CASSLGLGDNSETQYF

cdr3_length: 17
v_call: TRBV6-1
j_call: TRBJ1-4
clone_size: .
cdr3_aa: CASSEYGSRSSNEKLFF

cdr3_length: 15
v_call: TRBV19
j_call: TRBJ2-7
clone_size: .
cdr3_aa: CASSMGAAGLREQYF

cdr3_length: 11
v_call: TRBV30
j_call: TRBJ2-3
clone_size: once
cdr3_aa: CAWRGGHTQYF

cdr3_length: 14
v_call: TRBV6-6
j_call: TRBJ2-2
clone_size: .
cdr3_aa: CASSSGGDTGELFF

cdr3_length: 15
v_call: TRBV18
j_call: TRBJ2-3
clone_size: .
cdr3_aa: CASSPKTGHTDTQYF

cdr3_length: 18
v_call: TRBV30
j_call: TRBJ1-5
clone_size: .
cdr3_aa: CAWSVSYRTSNSNQPQHF

cdr3_length: 16
v_call: TRBV6-6
j_call: TRBJ2-7
clone_size: .
cdr3_aa: CASSYSSLGSSYEQYF

cdr3_length: 12
v_call: TRBV7-8
j_call: TRBJ1-2
clone_size: .
cdr3_aa: CASSQVDYGYTF

cdr3_length: 14
v_call: TRBV5-8
j_call: TRBJ1-2
clone_size: .
cdr3_aa: CASRHRQGQYGYTF

cdr3_length: 16
v_call: TRBV4-2
j_call: TRBJ1-6
clone_size: .
cdr3_aa: CASSPLPTGQNSPLHF

cdr3_length: 15
v_call: TRBV6-1
j_call: TRBJ2-3
clone_size: .
cdr3_aa: CASNNPWGNTDTQYF

cdr3_length: 16
v_call: TRBV5-1
j_call: TRBJ2-4
clone_size: .
cdr3_aa: CASSLTTELAKNIQYF

cdr3_length: 18
v_call: TRBV7-2
j_call: TRBJ2-7
clone_size: .
cdr3_aa: CASSLAPWSGLSSYEQYF

cdr3_length: 14
v_call: TRBV2
j_call: TRBJ1-3
clone_size: once
cdr3_aa: CASRGQGGGNTIYF

cdr3_length: 13
v_call: TRBV19
j_call: TRBJ1-1
clone_size: once
cdr3_aa: CASGADRVRGAFF

cdr3_length: 14
v_call: TRBV5-1
j_call: TRBJ1-1
clone_size: .
cdr3_aa: CASRAGTGNTEAFF

cdr3_length: 12
v_call: TRBV30
j_call: TRBJ2-6
clone_size: .
cdr3_aa: CAWSTGANVLTF

cdr3_length: 15
v_call: TRBV28
j_call: TRBJ2-7
clone_size: .
cdr3_aa: CASITTGTPTYEQYF

cdr3_length: 17
v_call: TRBV19
j_call: TRBJ2-3
clone_size: .
cdr3_aa: CASSIDPRLWGTDTQYF

cdr3_length: 15
v_call: TRBV10-1
j_call: TRBJ2-3
clone_size: .
cdr3_aa: CASSEGVSITDTQYF

cdr3_length: 12
v_call: TRBV7-2
j_call: TRBJ2-7
clone_size: .
cdr3_aa: CASNAGGYEQYF

cdr3_length: 16
v_call: TRBV7-9
j_call: TRBJ2-5
clone_size: .
cdr3_aa: CASSPGQKTVQETQYF

cdr3_length: 15
v_call: TRBV19
j_call: TRBJ2-7
clone_size: .
cdr3_aa: CASSRNRDRGYEQYF

cdr3_length: 14
v_call: TRBV19
j_call: TRBJ2-7
clone_size: .
cdr3_aa: CASSVAGAPYEQYF

cdr3_length: 15
v_call: TRBV6-5
j_call: TRBJ1-1
clone_size: .
cdr3_aa: CASSYGLGTDTEAFF

cdr3_length: 11
v_call: TRBV7-6
j_call: TRBJ1-2
clone_size: .
cdr3_aa: CASSLLLEYTF

cdr3_length: 13
v_call: TRBV4-1
j_call: TRBJ2-1
clone_size: .
cdr3_aa: CASSQKSIGGQFF

cdr3_length: 12
v_call: TRBV5-1
j_call: TRBJ2-7
clone_size: .
cdr3_aa: CASTDSEYEQYF

cdr3_length: 15
v_call: TRBV9
j_call: TRBJ2-1
clone_size: once
cdr3_aa: CASSLGTGPYNEQFF

cdr3_length: 15
v_call: TRBV18
j_call: TRBJ2-7
clone_size: .
cdr3_aa: CASSPPGQAAYEQYF

cdr3_length: 16
v_call: TRBV13
j_call: TRBJ2-4
clone_size: .
cdr3_aa: CASSRRGAGGPDIQYF

cdr3_length: 15
v_call: TRBV5-1
j_call: TRBJ2-3
clone_size: .
cdr3_aa: CASSLDGQTQDTQYF

cdr3_length: 16
v_call: TRBV5-8
j_call: TRBJ1-2
clone_size: .
cdr3_aa: CASSRAIGRTDYGYTF

cdr3_length: 14
v_call: TRBV18
j_call: .
clone_size: .
cdr3_aa: CASSPITGTREQYF

cdr3_length: 15
v_call: TRBV15
j_call: TRBJ1-1
clone_size: .
cdr3_aa: CATSRDDRLNTEAFF

cdr3_length: 11
v_call: TRBV10-3
j_call: TRBJ1-1
clone_size: few
cdr3_aa: CAISGQGGAFF

cdr3_length: 17
v_call: TRBV5-1
j_call: TRBJ2-1
clone_size: .
cdr3_aa: CASSRARGVSSYNEQFF

cdr3_length: 13
v_call: TRBV10-3
j_call: TRBJ2-3
clone_size: .
cdr3_aa: CAISESGSDTQYF

cdr3_length: 12
v_call: TRBV19
j_call: TRBJ1-1
clone_size: .
cdr3_aa: CASSIQGTEAFF

cdr3_length: 11
v_call: TRBV30
j_call: TRBJ1-1
clone_size: .
cdr3_aa: CAWLEDTEAFF

cdr3_length: 15
v_call: TRBV19
j_call: TRBJ1-5
clone_size: .
cdr3_aa: CASRPQREGNQPQHF